The clone carrying this TCR beta chain has only a few counts. Its cognate antigen is unknown. The sample originates from a study of T cell repertoires in cytomegalovirus infection. Study context: Both a matching HLA type and CMV infection were indicated by public TCR beta signatures.

Findings and limits, study-wide: Based on cumulative public TCR beta family frequency, carriers of CMV plus the relevant HLA were identified. Ex vivo responses were dominated by HLA-C-restricted CMV-specific TCR beta clonotypes.

Trimming left V 3 bases short and J 5 bases short, with 15 bases between. Germline V gene data show CDR1 as KGHDR and CDR2 as SFDVKD. The CDR3 runs to 15 residues. TCRdb ran MiXCR on the reads and lists one entry per CDR3 protein. Found here are 510,000 or so distinct CDR3 sequences, 26% of them singletons; the top ten hold roughly 13%. The source material was PBMCs. The chain carries TRBV24-1 and TRBJ2-5; possibly TRBD1 for D (7 bases). This receptor was identified in a human donor in good health (CMV status not recorded). Some clones in this sample may be carry-over from other donors' samples. Here the CDR3 reads CATSDPRGASETQYF. The CDR3, as DNA: TGTGCCACCAGTGATCCCAGGGGGGCATCGGAGACCCAGTACTTC.